This TCR beta chain was obtained from a study of blood T cells in healthy people across ages (dated by TCRdb to between 2014 and 2016). At the level of the whole study: In model experiments, roughly one uniquely barcoded TCR beta cDNA molecule per two T cells was captured by template switching. To track age-related changes in TCR beta repertoire diversity, the study relied on deep sequencing normalized with unique cDNA molecular identifiers. Four age groups were formed from the donors: young (average approximately 15 years), middle-aged (approximately 40), aged (over 55) and long-lived (approximately 80). To avoid experimental bias, donors of different ages were spread randomly across the sequencing lanes. Using the same blood draw, the study looked at two additional independent replicas of 1 million unique cDNA reads for two donors, one aged 18 to 30 and the other aged 80 or older. The paper's findings and limits, for the study overall: Donor CMV infection status was unknown, potentially confounding age-related changes in expanded clonotypes. Estimates of total diversity based on one million sequenced T cells were considered lower bounds and underestimates. Observed TCR beta diversity per million T cells fell roughly linearly with age, and a significant reduction was already apparent by age around 36. Compared with the aged group, the long-lived group had more naive CD4+ T cells, fewer expanded clones and increased TCR diversity, a pattern suggesting age selection. A strong correlation was found between observed TCR beta diversity and the percentage of naive T cells measured by flow cytometry. Bulk unsorted PBMC profiling prevented conclusive comparison of naive and antigen-experienced compartments.

CDR1 and CDR2, looked up from the germline V gene, are LGHNA and YSLEER. There are 16 amino acids in the CDR3, from cysteine to phenylalanine inclusive. Left in the record is the CDR3 DNA by itself, 48 bases read in frame from the first base. Trimmed from V: 2 bases; trimmed from J: 3 bases; junction bases lacking a gene match: 6. Receptors were amplified or captured by 5' RACE. Data came from an Illumina HiSeq 2500. The second PCR ran for about 6 to 11 cycles and used a J-beta primer mix along with a sample-barcoded 5' primer. A unique molecular identifier was introduced onto each TCR beta cDNA molecule by a template-switch 5' adaptor carrying 12 random nucleotides. Each sample yielded at least 3 million CDR3-containing paired-end reads. First-strand cDNA was synthesized from all RNA with the Mint cDNA synthesis kit, primed by a TRBC-specific oligonucleotide. All cDNA was treated with uracil-DNA glycosylase and then went through a first 18-cycle PCR with the universal primers M1SS and BC2_uni_R. The paper's data handling went like this. Each sample was normalized by randomly selecting 1 million high-quality reads, each carrying a distinct molecular identifier. Reads with shared molecular identifiers were discarded instead of being binned into consensus sequences. CDR3 identification, clonotype clustering and error correction used MiTCR with a Q25 quality threshold and the strictest error-elimination algorithm. A nonparametric unseen species model with Euler transformation was used to estimate lower-bound total TCR beta diversity. TCRdb reanalyzed the raw reads on its own, using fastp at Q25 for trimming and MiXCR for clone calling, and kept in-frame beta chains. Identical CDR3 proteins give one entry, which carries the most common genes and DNA. The V and J calls follow TCRdb's processing rather than the paper's. The sample records more than 500,000 distinct CDR3 sequences, approximately 30% of which are singletons. The ten largest clones represent roughly 18% of the sample.

There are a few counts of this clonotype. The specificity of this receptor is unknown. No clone much larger than this one lies a single base away; base qualities are absent. Systemically healthy Caucasian individuals from Russia, some 38 in total and aged about 6 to 90 years, were included as donors. Each donor gave 8 to 10 milliliters of peripheral blood, drawn into EDTA-treated Vacutainer tubes. PBMCs were isolated by Ficoll-Paque density-gradient centrifugation, with at least 6 million obtained per sample. Total RNA was extracted from PBMCs with Trizol reagent, with at least 6 micrograms obtained per sample. The percentages of naive CD45RAhigh/CD27high T cells were determined by flow cytometry on a PBMC aliquot from every donor.

This receptor chain uses TRBV4-3 and TRBJ1-4, and 7 junctional nucleotides match TRBD1. The receptor was isolated from a woman between 65 and 79 years old in good health. The specimen sequenced was blood. The nucleotide sequence is TGCGCCAGCAGCCAACGGGGGACAGAATCTAATGAAAAACTGTTTTTT. Its product reads: CASSQRGTESNEKLFF.